These 9 T cell receptor beta chains share one sample of origin, sequenced in a study of early T cells in non-severe SARS-CoV-2 infection. Each CDR3 protein gets one entry after TCRdb re-called the 5' RACE reads with MiXCR. The sample consists of tens of thousands of distinct CDR3 sequences, around 9.1% of them appearing once. The sample in question was whole blood, obtained at baseline. The receptors derive from an adult who was a healthcare worker with PCR-confirmed SARS-CoV-2 infection or an uninfected control (not recorded which).

The V and J genes are TRBV6-1 and TRBJ1-3; no firm D call. This CDR3 is 15 amino acids long. The ends were cut back, 4 bases at V and 2 bases at J, with 12 bases in the middle. Germline V gives CDR1 MNHNS, CDR2 SASEGT. Here the CDR3 DNA reads TGTGCCAGCAGTGCGGGCCACGCTCCTGGAAACACCATATATTTT. It specifies CASSAGHAPGNTIYF.

The chain links TRBV29-1 to TRBJ2-1; weak D call: TRBD1 (6 bases). Germline lookup yields CDR1 SQVTM and CDR2 ANQGSEA. The V end lost 7 bases, the J end lost 1 base, and 11 bases lay between the germline ends. This CDR3 has 13 residues. The CDR3 loop is CSGGQASYNEQFF. As DNA, the CDR3 is TGCAGCGGGGGGCAGGCTTCCTACAATGAGCAGTTCTTC.

This chain uses TRBV29-1 with TRBJ2-2, with TRBD2 identical over 7 bases. CDR3 length: 18 amino acids. After removal of 8 bases from V and 2 bases from J, the junction contained 20 bases not matched to a gene. Germline CDR1 is SQVTM and CDR2 is ANQGSEA. The CDR3 bases are TGCAGCATACGGGCCGCGTCGGCGGGAGCCCTAAACACCGGGGAGCTGTTTTTT. It specifies CSIRAASAGALNTGELFF.

This clonotype has at least ten counts. The chain combines TRBV15 with TRBJ2-7; D might be TRBD1 (6 bases). The V gene's germline CDR1 is LNHNV and CDR2 YYDKDF (reference sequence). V shed 1 base and J shed 2 bases, with 9 bases lying between them. This CDR3 contains 14 residues. CDR3 amino acids: CATSRGDTTYEQYF. CDR3 DNA: TGTGCCACCAGCAGAGGGGACACCACCTACGAGCAGTACTTC. Filled out from reference TRBV15 and TRBJ2-7, the complete variable domain reads DAMVIQNPRYQVTQFGKPVTLSCSQTLNHNVMYWYQQKSSQAPKLLFHYYDKDFNNEADTPDNFQSRRPNTSFCFLDIRSPGLGDTAMYLCATSRGDTTYEQYFGPGTRLTVT.

CDR3 loop: CASSLEGPVSSYNEQFF. The CDR3 DNA reads as TGCGCCAGCAGCTTGGAGGGGCCGGTTAGCTCCTACAATGAGCAGTTCTTC. This chain links TRBV5-1 with TRBJ2-1; a weak D match, TRBD1 (5 bases). Germline V gives CDR1 SGHRS, CDR2 YFSETQ. V lost 0 bases, J lost 0 bases, and 13 bases lay in between. The CDR3 consists of 17 residues. Variable domain in full (rest from reference TRBV5-1 and TRBJ2-1): KAGVTQTPRYLIKTRGQQVTLSCSPISGHRSVSWYQQTPGQGLQFLFEYFSETQRNKGNFPGRFSGRQFSNSRSEMNVSTLELGDSALYLCASSLEGPVSSYNEQFFGPGTRLTVL.

There are a few counts of this clonotype. In nucleotides, the CDR3 is TGTGCCACCAGCAGGGGGGGCCGCACAGATACGCAGTATTTT. Its protein product is CATSRGGRTDTQYF. The rearrangement links TRBV15 to TRBJ2-3; the D gene could be TRBD1 or TRBD2 (6 bases each). V lost 3 bases to trimming and J lost 1 base, with 8 bases between them. There are 14 residues in the CDR3. CDR1 and CDR2 from the germline V gene are LNHNV and YYDKDF (reference sequence).

This clonotype was detected a few times. This chain joins TRBV15 and TRBJ2-4, with 12 nucleotides matching TRBD1. Unmatched junction bases numbered 6, after V lost 0 bases and J lost 6 bases. The germline V gene has CDR1 LNHNV and CDR2 YYDKDF (reference sequence). The length of the CDR3 is 17 residues. The CDR3 nucleotides read TGTGCCACCAGCAGAGAAGGGACAGGGGGCTTTAGAAACATTCAGTACTTC. This codes for CATSREGTGGFRNIQYF.

The count of this clonotype is one. The chain employs TRBV10-3 and TRBJ2-1, with TRBD2 identical over 7 bases. The CDR3 consists of 14 residues. Per the germline V gene, CDR1 is ENHRY and CDR2 is SYGVKD. J was trimmed by 2 bases and V by 5 bases; bases with no gene match: 3. In nucleotides, the CDR3 is TGTGCCATCAGTCCAGCGGGACCCTACAATGAGCAGTTCTTC. It yields the protein CAISPAGPYNEQFF.

The rearrangement joins TRBV9 to TRBJ2-6; possibly TRBD1 for D (5 bases). V shed 4 bases and J shed 4 bases, with 12 bases lying between them. CDR1 and CDR2 from the germline V gene are SGDLS and YYNGEE. The CDR3 covers 15 residues. This CDR3 is CASSMQGLGANVLTF. Written as DNA, the CDR3 is TGTGCCAGCAGCATGCAGGGTCTGGGGGCCAACGTCCTGACTTTC.